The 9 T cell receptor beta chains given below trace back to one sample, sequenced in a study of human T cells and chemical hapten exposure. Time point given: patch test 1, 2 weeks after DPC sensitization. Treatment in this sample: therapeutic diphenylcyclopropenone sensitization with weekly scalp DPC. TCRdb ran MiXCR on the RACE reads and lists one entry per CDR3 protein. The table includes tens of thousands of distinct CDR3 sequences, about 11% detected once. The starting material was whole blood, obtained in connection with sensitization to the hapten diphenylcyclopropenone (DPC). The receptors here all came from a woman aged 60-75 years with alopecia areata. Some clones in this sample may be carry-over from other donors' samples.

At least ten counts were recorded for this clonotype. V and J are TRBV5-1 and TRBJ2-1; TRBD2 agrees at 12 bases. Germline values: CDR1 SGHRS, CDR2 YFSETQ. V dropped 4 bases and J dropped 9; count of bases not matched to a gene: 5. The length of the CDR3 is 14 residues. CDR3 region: CASSPLAGGAEQFF. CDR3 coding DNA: TGCGCCAGCAGCCCACTAGCGGGGGGAGCTGAGCAGTTCTTC.

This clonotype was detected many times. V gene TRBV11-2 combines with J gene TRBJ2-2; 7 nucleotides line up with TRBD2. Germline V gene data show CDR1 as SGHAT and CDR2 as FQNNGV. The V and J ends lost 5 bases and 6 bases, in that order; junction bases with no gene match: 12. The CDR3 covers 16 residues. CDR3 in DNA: TGTGCCAGCAGCCCTGGGGACTACCTGGGGTCCGGGGAGCTGTTTTTT. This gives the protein CASSPGDYLGSGELFF.

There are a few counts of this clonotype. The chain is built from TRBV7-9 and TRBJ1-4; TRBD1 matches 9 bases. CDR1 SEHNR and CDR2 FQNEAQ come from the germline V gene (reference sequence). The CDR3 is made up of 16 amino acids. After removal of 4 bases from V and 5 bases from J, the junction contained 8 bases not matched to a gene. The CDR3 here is CASSSYDGTGNEKLFF. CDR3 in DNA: TGTGCCAGCAGCTCCTATGACGGGACAGGGAATGAAAAACTGTTTTTT.

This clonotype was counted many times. The CDR3 region is CASSPPTSGGRYNEQFF. The CDR3 DNA follows: TGTGCCAGCTCACCACCGACTAGCGGGGGACGCTACAATGAGCAGTTCTTC. This chain uses TRBV18 with TRBJ2-1, with 12 bases matching TRBD2. This CDR3 spans 17 amino acids. After removal of 0 bases from V and 3 bases from J, the junction contained 3 bases not matched to a gene. Looked up from germline, CDR1 is KGHSH and CDR2 is LQKENI.

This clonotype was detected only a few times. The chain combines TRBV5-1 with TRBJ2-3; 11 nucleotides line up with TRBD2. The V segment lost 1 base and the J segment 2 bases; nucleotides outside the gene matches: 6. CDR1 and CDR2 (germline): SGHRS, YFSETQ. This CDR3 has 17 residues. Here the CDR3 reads CASSLSLAGGTTDTQYF. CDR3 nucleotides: TGCGCCAGCAGCTTGTCGCTAGCGGGGGGAACCACAGATACGCAGTATTTT.

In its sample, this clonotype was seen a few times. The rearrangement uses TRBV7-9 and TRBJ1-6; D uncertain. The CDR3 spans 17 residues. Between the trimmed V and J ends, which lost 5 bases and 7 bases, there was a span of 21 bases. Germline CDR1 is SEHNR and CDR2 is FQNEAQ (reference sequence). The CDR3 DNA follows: TGTGCCAGCAGCCAGAATACGGCTGCGAAGCTAAATTCACCCCTCCACTTT. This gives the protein CASSQNTAAKLNSPLHF. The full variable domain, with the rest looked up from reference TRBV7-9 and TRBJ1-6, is DTGVSQNPRHKITKRGQNVTFRCDPISEHNRLYWYRQTLGQGPEFLTYFQNEAQLEKSRLLSDRFSAERPKGSFSTLEIQRTEQGDSAMYLCASSQNTAAKLNSPLHFGNGTRLTVT.

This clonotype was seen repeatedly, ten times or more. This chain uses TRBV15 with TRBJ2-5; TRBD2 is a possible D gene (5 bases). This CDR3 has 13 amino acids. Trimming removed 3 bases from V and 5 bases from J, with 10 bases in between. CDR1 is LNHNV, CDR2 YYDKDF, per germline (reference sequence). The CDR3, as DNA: TGTGCCACCAGCAGCGGACCGGGGGAGACCCAGTACTTC. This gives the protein CATSSGPGETQYF.

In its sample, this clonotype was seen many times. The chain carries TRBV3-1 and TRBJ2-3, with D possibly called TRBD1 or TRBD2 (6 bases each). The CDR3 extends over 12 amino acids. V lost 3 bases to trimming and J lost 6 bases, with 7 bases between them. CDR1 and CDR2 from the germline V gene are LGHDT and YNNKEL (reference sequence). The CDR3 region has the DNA TGTGCCAGCAGCCAGGGGGGCGATACGCAGTATTTT. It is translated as CASSQGGDTQYF.

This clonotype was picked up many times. The CDR3 coding sequence is TGTGCCAGCAGTCTTAGGTCCTCTGGAAACACCATATATTTT. Translation gives CASSLRSSGNTIYF. The chain uses TRBV2 and TRBJ1-3; D remains unclear. V lost 5 bases to trimming and J lost 0 bases, with 8 bases between them. Germline CDR1 reads SNHLY; CDR2 reads FYNNEI. The length of the CDR3 is 14 residues.